Listed below are T cell receptor beta chains from one sample, sequenced in a study of T cell responses to AZD1222 COVID-19 vaccine. Repertoires were generated with immunoSEQ multiplex PCR, while TCRdb's copy carries only in-frame clones and drops some. The table includes fewer than 150,000 clones, 88% detected once. The source material was peripheral blood, sampled on day 0 of AZD1222 vaccination. These receptors were collected from an adult in good health. CDR3s leave out the opening cysteine and the closing phenylalanine or tryptophan. The order of the fields is V gene, clone size, CDR3 protein. Part of the rows lack a size; the others show once, few, many or a class for expanded clones.

v_call: TRBV4-1; clone_size: -; cdr3_aa: ASSSRGLNT
v_call: TRBV3-1/TRBV3-2; clone_size: -; cdr3_aa: ASSPSPVRVLHEQY
v_call: TRBV29-1; clone_size: -; cdr3_aa: SGQASTDTQY
v_call: TRBV7-2; clone_size: once; cdr3_aa: ASSGTGTISNQPQH
v_call: TRBV6-5; clone_size: few; cdr3_aa: ASSSRTGGRAF
v_call: TRBV19; clone_size: -; cdr3_aa: ASSIGVPYEQY
v_call: TRBV28; clone_size: -; cdr3_aa: ASSNYGYT
v_call: TRBV6-5; clone_size: -; cdr3_aa: ASSYSSKRDQGSAF
v_call: TRBV14; clone_size: -; cdr3_aa: ASSPARTSLSYNEQF
v_call: TRBV2; clone_size: -; cdr3_aa: ASSAGSSTDTQY
v_call: TRBV6-6; clone_size: -; cdr3_aa: ASSYSVQRETQY
v_call: TRBV7-2; clone_size: -; cdr3_aa: ASSLNAVYRGGSSETQY
v_call: TRBV3-1/TRBV3-2; clone_size: -; cdr3_aa: ASSQELPGVGNTGELF
v_call: TRBV10-2; clone_size: -; cdr3_aa: ASSEQTDHAEAF
v_call: TRBV5-8; clone_size: -; cdr3_aa: ASSLVAYTQY
v_call: TRBV6-5; clone_size: -; cdr3_aa: ASSYSPTGELF
v_call: TRBV5-1; clone_size: -; cdr3_aa: ASSQGAYEQY
v_call: TRBV11-2; clone_size: -; cdr3_aa: ASSLVFPEQF
v_call: TRBV7-3; clone_size: -; cdr3_aa: ASSSPGGGYT
v_call: TRBV12-3/TRBV12-4; clone_size: -; cdr3_aa: ASSPGETQY
v_call: TRBV19; clone_size: few; cdr3_aa: ASSGMDSLENTEAF
v_call: TRBV30; clone_size: -; cdr3_aa: AWSVSFAGPTYNEQF
v_call: TRBV10-1; clone_size: -; cdr3_aa: ASSASQAGGEAF
v_call: TRBV19; clone_size: -; cdr3_aa: ASSPGTSGGTGELF
v_call: TRBV9; clone_size: -; cdr3_aa: ASSVEGTGVAYGYT
v_call: TRBV7-2; clone_size: -; cdr3_aa: ARGRGGRTQPQH
v_call: TRBV6-5; clone_size: few; cdr3_aa: ASTLIAGGSETQY
v_call: TRBV7-2; clone_size: -; cdr3_aa: ASRGQGLYEQY
v_call: TRBV29-1; clone_size: -; cdr3_aa: SVEVRLAPPEQF
v_call: TRBV18; clone_size: -; cdr3_aa: ASSPLTSGADEQY
v_call: TRBV28; clone_size: -; cdr3_aa: ASSLSVGVRYEQY
v_call: TRBV6-2/TRBV6-3; clone_size: few; cdr3_aa: ASSWEWVTDTQY
v_call: TRBV24-1; clone_size: -; cdr3_aa: ATSDVPSGVGPDTQY
v_call: TRBV7-8; clone_size: -; cdr3_aa: ASSQLGGTYNSPLH
v_call: TRBV6-5; clone_size: -; cdr3_aa: ASRASGGALETQY
v_call: TRBV6-1; clone_size: -; cdr3_aa: ASSEPGTLTGELF
v_call: TRBV7-2; clone_size: -; cdr3_aa: ASSLARELF
v_call: TRBV27; clone_size: -; cdr3_aa: ASSLSSATPYGYT
v_call: TRBV23-1; clone_size: -; cdr3_aa: ASSPVPYEQY
v_call: TRBV19; clone_size: -; cdr3_aa: ASSIDPRRGFNYGYT